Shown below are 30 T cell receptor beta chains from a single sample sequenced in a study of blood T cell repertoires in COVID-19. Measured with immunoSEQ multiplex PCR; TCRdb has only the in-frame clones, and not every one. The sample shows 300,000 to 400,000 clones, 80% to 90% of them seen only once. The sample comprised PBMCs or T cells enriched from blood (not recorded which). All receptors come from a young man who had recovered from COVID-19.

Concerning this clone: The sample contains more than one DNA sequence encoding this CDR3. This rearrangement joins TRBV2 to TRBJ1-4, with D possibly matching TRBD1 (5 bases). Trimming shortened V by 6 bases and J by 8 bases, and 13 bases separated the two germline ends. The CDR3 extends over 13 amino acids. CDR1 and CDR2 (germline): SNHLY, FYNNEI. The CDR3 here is CASSGGEGEKLFF. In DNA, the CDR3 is TGTGCCAGCAGCGGGGGAGAGGGCGAAAAACTGTTTTTT.

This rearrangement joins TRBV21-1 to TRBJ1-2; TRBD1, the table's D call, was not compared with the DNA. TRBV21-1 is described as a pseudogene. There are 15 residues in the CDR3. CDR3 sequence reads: CASSKVTATNYGYTF. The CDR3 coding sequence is TGTGCCAGCAGCAAAGTAACAGCCACTAACTATGGCTACACCTTC.

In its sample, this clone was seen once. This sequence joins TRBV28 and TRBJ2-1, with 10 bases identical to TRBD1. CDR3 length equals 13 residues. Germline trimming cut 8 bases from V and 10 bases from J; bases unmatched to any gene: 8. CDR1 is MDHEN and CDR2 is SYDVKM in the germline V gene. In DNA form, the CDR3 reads TGTGCCAGCGTCTCAGGACAGGGGGGAGAGCAGTTCTTC. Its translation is CASVSGQGGEQFF.

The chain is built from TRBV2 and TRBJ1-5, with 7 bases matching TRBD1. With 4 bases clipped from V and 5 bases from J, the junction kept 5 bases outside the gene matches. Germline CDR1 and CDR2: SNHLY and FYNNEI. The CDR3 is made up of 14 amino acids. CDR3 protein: CASSGQGVDQPQHF. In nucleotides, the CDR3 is TGTGCCAGCAGTGGGCAGGGGGTTGATCAGCCCCAGCATTTT. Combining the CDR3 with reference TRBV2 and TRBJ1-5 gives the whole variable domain EPEVTQTPSHQVTQMGQEVILRCVPISNHLYFYWYRQILGQKVEFLVSFYNNEISEKSEIFDDQFSVERPDGSNFTLKIRSTKLEDSAMYFCASSGQGVDQPQHFGDGTRLSIL.

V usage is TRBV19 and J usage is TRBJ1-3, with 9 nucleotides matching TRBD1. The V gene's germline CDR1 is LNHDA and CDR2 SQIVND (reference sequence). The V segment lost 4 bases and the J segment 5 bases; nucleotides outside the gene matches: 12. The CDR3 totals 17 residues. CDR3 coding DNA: TGTGCCAGTAGTACAATCTACAGGGGGCCTCCTCGAAACACCATATATTTT. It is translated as CASSTIYRGPPRNTIYF.

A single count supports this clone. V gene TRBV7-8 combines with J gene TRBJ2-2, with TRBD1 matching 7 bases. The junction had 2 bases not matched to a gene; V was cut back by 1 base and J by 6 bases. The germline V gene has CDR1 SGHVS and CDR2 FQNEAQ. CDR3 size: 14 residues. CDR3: CASSLDRGAGELFF. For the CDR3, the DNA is TGTGCCAGCAGCTTAGACAGGGGTGCCGGGGAGCTGTTTTTT.

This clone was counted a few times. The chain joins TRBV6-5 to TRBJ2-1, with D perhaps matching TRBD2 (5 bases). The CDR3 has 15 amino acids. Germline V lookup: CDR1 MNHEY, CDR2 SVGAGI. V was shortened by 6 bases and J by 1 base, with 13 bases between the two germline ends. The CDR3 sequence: CASRPIGGSYNEQFF. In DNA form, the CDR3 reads TGTGCCAGCAGACCCATTGGAGGTTCCTACAATGAGCAGTTCTTC.

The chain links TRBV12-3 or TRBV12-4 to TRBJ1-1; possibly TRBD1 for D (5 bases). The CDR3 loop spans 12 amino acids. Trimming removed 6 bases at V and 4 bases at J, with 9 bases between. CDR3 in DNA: TGTGCCAGCAGGGGGCTTGTCACTGAAGCTTTCTTT. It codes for CASRGLVTEAFF.

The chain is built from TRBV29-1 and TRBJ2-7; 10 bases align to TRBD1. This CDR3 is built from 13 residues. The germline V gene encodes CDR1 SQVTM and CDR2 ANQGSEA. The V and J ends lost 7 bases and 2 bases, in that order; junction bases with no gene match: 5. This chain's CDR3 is CSGTGTGAYEQYF. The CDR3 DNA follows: TGCAGCGGAACCGGGACAGGGGCCTACGAGCAGTACTTC.

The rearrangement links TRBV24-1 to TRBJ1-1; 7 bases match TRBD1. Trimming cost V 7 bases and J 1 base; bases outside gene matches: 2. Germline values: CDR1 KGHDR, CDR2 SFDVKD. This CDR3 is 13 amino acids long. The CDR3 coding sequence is TGTGCCACCAGAGACAGGGCGAACACTGAAGCTTTCTTT. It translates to CATRDRANTEAFF.

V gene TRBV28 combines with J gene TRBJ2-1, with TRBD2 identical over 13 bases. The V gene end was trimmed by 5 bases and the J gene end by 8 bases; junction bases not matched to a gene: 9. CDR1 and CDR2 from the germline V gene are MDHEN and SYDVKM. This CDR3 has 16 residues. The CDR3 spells CASSRGTSGTPYEQFF. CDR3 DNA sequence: TGTGCCAGCAGTCGAGGGACTAGCGGGACGCCCTATGAGCAGTTCTTC.

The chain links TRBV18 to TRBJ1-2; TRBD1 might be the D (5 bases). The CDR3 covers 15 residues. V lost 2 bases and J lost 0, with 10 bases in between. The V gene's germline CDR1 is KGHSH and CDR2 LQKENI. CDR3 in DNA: TGTGCCAGCTCACCAGGAGAAGGGGCTAACTATGGCTACACCTTC. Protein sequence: CASSPGEGANYGYTF.

The CDR3 region is CASSRTSGREAAQYF. The DNA for the CDR3 is TGTGCCAGCTCCCGGACTAGCGGGAGGGAGGCGGCGCAGTATTTT. V usage is TRBV7-2 and J usage is TRBJ2-3; 15 bases are shared with TRBD2. This CDR3 is 15 amino acids long. V dropped 8 bases and J dropped 10; count of bases not matched to a gene: 10. Germline V lookup: CDR1 SGHTA, CDR2 FQGNSA. The variable domain in full, with the rest retrieved from reference TRBV7-2 and TRBJ2-3, is GAGVSQSPSNKVTEKGKDVELRCDPISGHTALYWYRQSLGQGLEFLIYFQGNSAPDKSGLPSDRFSAERTGGSVSTLTIQRTQQEDSAVYLCASSRTSGREAAQYFGPGTRLTVL.

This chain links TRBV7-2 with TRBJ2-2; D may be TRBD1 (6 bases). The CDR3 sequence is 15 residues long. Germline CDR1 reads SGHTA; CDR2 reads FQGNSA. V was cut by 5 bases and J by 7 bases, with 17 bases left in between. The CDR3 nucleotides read TGTGCCAGCAGCCAAGTCCCAGGGGAAAGCGGGGAGCTGTTTTTT. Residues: CASSQVPGESGELFF.

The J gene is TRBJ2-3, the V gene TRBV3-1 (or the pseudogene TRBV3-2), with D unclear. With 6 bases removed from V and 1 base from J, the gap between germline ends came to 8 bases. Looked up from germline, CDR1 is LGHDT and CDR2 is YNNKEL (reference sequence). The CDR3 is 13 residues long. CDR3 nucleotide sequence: TGTGCCAGCAGTCCCGTAGGCACAGATACGCAGTATTTT. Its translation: CASSPVGTDTQYF.

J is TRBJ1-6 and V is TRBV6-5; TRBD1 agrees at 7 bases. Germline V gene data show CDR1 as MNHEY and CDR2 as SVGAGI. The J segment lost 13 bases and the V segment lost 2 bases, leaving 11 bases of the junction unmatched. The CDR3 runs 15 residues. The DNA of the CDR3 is TGTGCCAGCAGTTACGCTGGGGACAGCATTAAGCCCCTCCACTTT. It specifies CASSYAGDSIKPLHF.

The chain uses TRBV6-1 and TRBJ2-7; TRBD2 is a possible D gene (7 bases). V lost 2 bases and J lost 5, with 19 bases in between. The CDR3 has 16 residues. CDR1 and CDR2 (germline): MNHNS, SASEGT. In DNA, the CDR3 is TGTGCCAGCAGTGAAAGGCACAGCGGGACAAAAAACGAGCAGTACTTC. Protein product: CASSERHSGTKNEQYF.

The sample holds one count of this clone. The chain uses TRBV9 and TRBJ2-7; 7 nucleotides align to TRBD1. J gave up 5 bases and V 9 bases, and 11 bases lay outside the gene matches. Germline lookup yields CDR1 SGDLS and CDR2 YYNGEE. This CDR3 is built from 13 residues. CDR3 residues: CATRETGMDEQYF. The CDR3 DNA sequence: TGTGCCACCCGAGAGACAGGGATGGACGAGCAGTACTTC.

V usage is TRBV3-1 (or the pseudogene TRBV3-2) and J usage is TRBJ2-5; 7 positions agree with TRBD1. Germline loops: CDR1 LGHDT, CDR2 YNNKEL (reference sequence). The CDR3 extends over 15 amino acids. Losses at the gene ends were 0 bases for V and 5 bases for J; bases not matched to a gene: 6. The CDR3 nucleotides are TGTGCCAGCAGCCAAGAGGGAACAGGGGACGAGACCCAGTACTTC. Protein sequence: CASSQEGTGDETQYF.

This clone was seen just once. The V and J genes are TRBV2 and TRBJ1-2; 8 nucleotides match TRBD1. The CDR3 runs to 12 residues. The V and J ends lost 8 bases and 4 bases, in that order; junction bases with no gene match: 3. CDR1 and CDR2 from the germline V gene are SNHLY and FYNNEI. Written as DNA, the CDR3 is TGTGCCAGCGGAACAGGGGGCTATGGCTACACCTTC. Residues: CASGTGGYGYTF.

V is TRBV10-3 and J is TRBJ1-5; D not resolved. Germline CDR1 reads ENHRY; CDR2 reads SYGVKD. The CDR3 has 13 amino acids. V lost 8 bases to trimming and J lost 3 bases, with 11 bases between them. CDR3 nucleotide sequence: TGTGCCATCTCTAGCGAGACCAATCAGCCCCAGCATTTT. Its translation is CAISSETNQPQHF.

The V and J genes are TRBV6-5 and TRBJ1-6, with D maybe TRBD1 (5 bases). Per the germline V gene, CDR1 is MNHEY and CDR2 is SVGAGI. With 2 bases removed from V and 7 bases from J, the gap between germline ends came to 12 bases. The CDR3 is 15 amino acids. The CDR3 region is CASSYVGGKNSPLHF. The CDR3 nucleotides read TGTGCCAGCAGTTACGTGGGGGGTAAAAATTCACCCCTCCACTTT.

DNA for the CDR3: TGCAGCGTTGTGCGGGAGGGCTACGAGCAGTACTTC. Translated, it gives CSVVREGYEQYF. The chain is built from TRBV29-1 and TRBJ2-7, with 9 bases that match TRBD2. V trimming: 4 bases; J trimming: 3 bases; junction bases outside the gene matches: 1. CDR1 is SQVTM and CDR2 is ANQGSEA in the germline V gene. This CDR3 spans 12 amino acids.

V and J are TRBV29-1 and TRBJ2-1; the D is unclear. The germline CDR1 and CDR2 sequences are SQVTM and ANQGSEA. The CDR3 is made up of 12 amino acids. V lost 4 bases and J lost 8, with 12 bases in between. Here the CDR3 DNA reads TGCAGCGTTGGTGGCCACCTCCATGAGCAGTTCTTC. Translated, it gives CSVGGHLHEQFF.

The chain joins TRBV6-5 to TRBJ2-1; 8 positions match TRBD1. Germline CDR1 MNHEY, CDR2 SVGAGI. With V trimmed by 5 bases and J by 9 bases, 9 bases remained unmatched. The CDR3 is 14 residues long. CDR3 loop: CASSRTGRLVEQFF. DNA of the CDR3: TGTGCCAGCAGTAGGACAGGGAGGTTGGTTGAGCAGTTCTTC.

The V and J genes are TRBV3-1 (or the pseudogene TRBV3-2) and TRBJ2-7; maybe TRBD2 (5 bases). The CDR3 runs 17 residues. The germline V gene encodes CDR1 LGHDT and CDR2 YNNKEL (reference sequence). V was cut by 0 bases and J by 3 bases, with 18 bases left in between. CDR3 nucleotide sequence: TGTGCCAGCAGCCAAGAGTCGAGGGTAGGGAGCCTCTACGAGCAGTACTTC. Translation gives CASSQESRVGSLYEQYF.

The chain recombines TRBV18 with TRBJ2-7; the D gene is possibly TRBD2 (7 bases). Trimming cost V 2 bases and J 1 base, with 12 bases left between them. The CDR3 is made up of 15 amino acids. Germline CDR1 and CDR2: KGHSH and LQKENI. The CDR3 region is CASSPAEGGSYEQYF. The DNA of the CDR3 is TGTGCCAGCTCACCAGCGGAGGGGGGGTCCTACGAGCAGTACTTC.

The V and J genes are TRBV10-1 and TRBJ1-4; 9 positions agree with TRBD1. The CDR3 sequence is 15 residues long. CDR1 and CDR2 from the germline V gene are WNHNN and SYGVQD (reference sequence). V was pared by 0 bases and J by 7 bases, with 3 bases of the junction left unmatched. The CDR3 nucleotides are TGCGCCAGCAGTGAGTCGGGACAGGGCGGTGAAAAACTGTTTTTT. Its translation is CASSESGQGGEKLFF.

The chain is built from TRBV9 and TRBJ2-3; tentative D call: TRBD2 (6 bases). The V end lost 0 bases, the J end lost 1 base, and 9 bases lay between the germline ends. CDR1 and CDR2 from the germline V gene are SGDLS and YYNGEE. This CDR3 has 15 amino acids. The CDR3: CASSVAGVGTDTQYF. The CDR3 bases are TGTGCCAGCAGCGTAGCGGGGGTCGGCACAGATACGCAGTATTTT. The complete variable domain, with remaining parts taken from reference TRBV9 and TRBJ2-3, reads DSGVTQTPKHLITATGQRVTLRCSPRSGDLSVYWYQQSLDQGLQFLIQYYNGEERAKGNILERFSAQQFPDLHSELNLSSLELGDSALYFCASSVAGVGTDTQYFGPGTRLTVL.

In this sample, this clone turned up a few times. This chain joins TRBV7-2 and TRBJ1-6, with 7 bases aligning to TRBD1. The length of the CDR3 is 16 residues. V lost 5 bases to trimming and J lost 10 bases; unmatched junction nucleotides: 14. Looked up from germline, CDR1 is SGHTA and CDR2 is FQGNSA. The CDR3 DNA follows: TGTGCCAGCAGCGCAGGACCCGACAGGGTTGGATCACCCCTCCACTTT. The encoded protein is CASSAGPDRVGSPLHF.